Only one count was recorded for the clone carrying this T cell receptor beta chain. Germline assignment: CDR1 SGDLS and CDR2 YYNGEE. With 4 bases clipped from V and 3 bases from J, the junction kept 10 bases outside the gene matches. This CDR3 spans 16 amino acids. This sample was taken from a study of OX40 agonist ivuxolimab in advanced cancers. The repertoire was sequenced with immunoSEQ multiplex PCR; TCRdb's copy has only in-frame clones and lacks some. The table records some 57,000 clones, 80% to 95% of them present only once. The J gene is TRBJ2-3, the V gene TRBV9, with 8 positions matching TRBD2. The sequence came from an adult with an advanced solid tumor such as melanoma, head and neck, liver or kidney cancer. Sequencing was performed on CD4+ or CD8+ T cells sorted from blood, taken in a trial of the OX40 agonist ivuxolimab. The CDR3 nucleotides read TGTGCCAGCAGCCGGTGGACGGGAGGGAGGACAGATACGCAGTATTTT. Translating gives CASSRWTGGRTDTQYF.